The entry below gives a single T cell receptor beta chain sequence along with its context. The data stem from a study of OX40 agonist ivuxolimab in advanced cancers. The CDR3 is made up of 14 amino acids. V was clipped by 3 bases and J by 10 bases, with 17 bases between them. Looked up from germline, CDR1 is SGHTA and CDR2 is FQGNSA. Repertoires were generated with immunoSEQ multiplex PCR, while TCRdb's copy carries only in-frame clones and drops some. Found here are about 66,000 clones, roughly four fifths of them singletons; the top ten hold roughly 2.3%. Sequencing used CD4+ or CD8+ T cells sorted from blood, obtained in a trial of the OX40 agonist ivuxolimab. The source is an adult with an advanced solid tumor such as melanoma, head and neck, liver or kidney cancer. The chain couples TRBV7-2 to TRBJ2-3; tentatively, D is TRBD2 (6 bases). In DNA, the CDR3 is TGTGCCAGCAGCTTGGGCGGGATCCTCCGTCCGCAGTATTTT. Translation gives CASSLGGILRPQYF.